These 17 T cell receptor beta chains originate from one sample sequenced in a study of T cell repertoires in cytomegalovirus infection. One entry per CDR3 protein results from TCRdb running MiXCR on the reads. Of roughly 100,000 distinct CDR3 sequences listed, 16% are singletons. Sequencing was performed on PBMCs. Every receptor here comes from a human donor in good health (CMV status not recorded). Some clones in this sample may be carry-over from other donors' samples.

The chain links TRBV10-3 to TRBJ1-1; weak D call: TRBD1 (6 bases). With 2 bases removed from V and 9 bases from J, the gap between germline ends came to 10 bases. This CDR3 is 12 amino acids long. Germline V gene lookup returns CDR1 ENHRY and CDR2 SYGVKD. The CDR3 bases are TGTGCCATCAGTGAGGTGGACAGTAAAGCTTTCTTT. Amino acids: CAISEVDSKAFF.

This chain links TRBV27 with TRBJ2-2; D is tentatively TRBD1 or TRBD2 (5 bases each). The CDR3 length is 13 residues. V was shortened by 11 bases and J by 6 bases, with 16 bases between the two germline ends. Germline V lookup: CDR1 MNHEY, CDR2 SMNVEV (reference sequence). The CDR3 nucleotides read TGTGCCCGAGGGGCGGGTTTCGCCGGGGAGCTGTTTTTT. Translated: CARGAGFAGELFF.

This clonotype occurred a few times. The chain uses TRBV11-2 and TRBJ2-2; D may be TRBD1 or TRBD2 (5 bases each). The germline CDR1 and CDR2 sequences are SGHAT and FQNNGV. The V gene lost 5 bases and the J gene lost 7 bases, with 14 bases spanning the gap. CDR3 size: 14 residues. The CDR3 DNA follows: TGTGCCAGCAGCCTGGGACGGCTTAGCGGGGAGCTGTTTTTT. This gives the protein CASSLGRLSGELFF.

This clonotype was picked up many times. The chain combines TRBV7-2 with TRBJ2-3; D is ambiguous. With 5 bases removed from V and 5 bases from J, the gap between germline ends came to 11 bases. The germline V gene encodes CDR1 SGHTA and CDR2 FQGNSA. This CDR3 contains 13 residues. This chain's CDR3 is CASSPVWGDTQYF. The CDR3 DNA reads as TGTGCCAGCAGCCCCGTGTGGGGAGATACGCAGTATTTT. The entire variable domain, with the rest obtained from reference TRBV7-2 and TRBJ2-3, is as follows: GAGVSQSPSNKVTEKGKDVELRCDPISGHTALYWYRQSLGQGLEFLIYFQGNSAPDKSGLPSDRFSAERTGGSVSTLTIQRTQQEDSAVYLCASSPVWGDTQYFGPGTRLTVL.

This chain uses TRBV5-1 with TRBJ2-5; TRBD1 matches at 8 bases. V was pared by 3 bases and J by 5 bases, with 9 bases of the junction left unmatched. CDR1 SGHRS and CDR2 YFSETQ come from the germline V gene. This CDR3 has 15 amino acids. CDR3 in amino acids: CASSWQTGDGETQYF. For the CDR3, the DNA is TGCGCCAGCAGCTGGCAGACAGGGGACGGCGAGACCCAGTACTTC.

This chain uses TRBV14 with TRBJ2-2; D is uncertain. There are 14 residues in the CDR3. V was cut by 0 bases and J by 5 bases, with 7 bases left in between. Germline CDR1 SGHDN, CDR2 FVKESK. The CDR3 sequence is CASSQDARTGELFF. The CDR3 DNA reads TGTGCCAGCAGCCAAGACGCACGAACCGGGGAGCTGTTTTTT. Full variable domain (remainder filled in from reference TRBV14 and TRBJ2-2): EAGVTQFPSHSVIEKGQTVTLRCDPISGHDNLYWYRRVMGKEIKFLLHFVKESKQDESGMPNNRFLAERTGGTYSTLKVQPAELEDSGVYFCASSQDARTGELFFGEGSRLTVL.

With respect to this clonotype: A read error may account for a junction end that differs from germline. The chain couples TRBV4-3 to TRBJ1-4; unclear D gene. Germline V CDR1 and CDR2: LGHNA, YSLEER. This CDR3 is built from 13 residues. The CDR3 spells CASSQDVFETLFF. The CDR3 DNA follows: TGCGCCAGCAGCCAAGATGTGTTTGAAACACTGTTTTTT.

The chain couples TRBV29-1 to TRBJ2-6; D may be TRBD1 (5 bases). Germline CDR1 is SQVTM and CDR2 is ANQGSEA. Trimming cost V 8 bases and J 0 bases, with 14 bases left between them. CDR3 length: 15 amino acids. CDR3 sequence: CSTVTGSSGANVLTF. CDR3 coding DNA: TGCAGCACCGTCACAGGTTCCTCTGGGGCCAACGTCCTGACTTTC.

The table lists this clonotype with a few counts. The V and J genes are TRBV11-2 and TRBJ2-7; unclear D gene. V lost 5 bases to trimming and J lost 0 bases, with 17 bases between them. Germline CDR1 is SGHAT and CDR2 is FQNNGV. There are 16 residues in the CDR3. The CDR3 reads CASSPLRRLSSYEQYF. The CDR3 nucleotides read TGTGCCAGCAGCCCGCTGAGACGATTGAGCTCCTACGAGCAGTACTTC. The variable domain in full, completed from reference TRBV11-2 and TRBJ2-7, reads EAGVAQSPRYKIIEKRQSVAFWCNPISGHATLYWYQQILGQGPKLLIQFQNNGVVDDSQLPKDRFSAERLKGVDSTLKIQPAKLEDSAVYLCASSPLRRLSSYEQYFGPGTRLTVT.

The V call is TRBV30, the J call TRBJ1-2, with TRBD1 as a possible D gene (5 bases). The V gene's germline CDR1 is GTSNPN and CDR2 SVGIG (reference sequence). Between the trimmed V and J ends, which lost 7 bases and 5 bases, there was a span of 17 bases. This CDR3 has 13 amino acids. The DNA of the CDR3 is TGTGCCTCCCCCGAGGGGCGCAGGTATGGCTACACCTTC. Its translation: CASPEGRRYGYTF.

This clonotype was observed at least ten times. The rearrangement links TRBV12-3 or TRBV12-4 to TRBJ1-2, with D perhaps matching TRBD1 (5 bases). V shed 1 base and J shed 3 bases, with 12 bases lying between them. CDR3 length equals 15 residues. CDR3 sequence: CASSLVPGLYYGYTF. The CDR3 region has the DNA TGTGCCAGCAGTTTAGTGCCAGGGCTCTACTATGGCTACACCTTC.

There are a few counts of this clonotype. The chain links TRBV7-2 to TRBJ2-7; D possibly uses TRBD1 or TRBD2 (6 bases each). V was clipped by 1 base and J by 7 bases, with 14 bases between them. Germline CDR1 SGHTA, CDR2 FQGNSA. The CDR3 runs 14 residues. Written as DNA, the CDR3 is TGTGCCAGCAGCTTAGGGGGGGCGTCCCGGGAGCAGTACTTC. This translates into CASSLGGASREQYF. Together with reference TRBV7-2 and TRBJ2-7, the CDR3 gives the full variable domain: GAGVSQSPSNKVTEKGKDVELRCDPISGHTALYWYRQSLGQGLEFLIYFQGNSAPDKSGLPSDRFSAERTGGSVSTLTIQRTQQEDSAVYLCASSLGGASREQYFGPGTRLTVT.

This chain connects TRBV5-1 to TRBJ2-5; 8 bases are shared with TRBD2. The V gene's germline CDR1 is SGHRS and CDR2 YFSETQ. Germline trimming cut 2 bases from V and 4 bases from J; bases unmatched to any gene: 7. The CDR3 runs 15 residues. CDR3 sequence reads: CASSFSGGTGETQYF. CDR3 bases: TGCGCCAGCAGCTTCAGCGGGGGAACAGGAGAGACCCAGTACTTC.

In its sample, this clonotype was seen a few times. CDR3 sequence: CASSQSIGRPDTQYF. The CDR3 DNA sequence: TGTGCCAGCAGTCAAAGCATTGGTCGACCCGATACGCAGTATTTT. The chain carries TRBV2 and TRBJ2-3; D gene unclear. V gave up 5 bases and J gave up 6 bases, with 18 bases separating them. This CDR3 region has 15 residues. Looked up from germline, CDR1 is SNHLY and CDR2 is FYNNEI.

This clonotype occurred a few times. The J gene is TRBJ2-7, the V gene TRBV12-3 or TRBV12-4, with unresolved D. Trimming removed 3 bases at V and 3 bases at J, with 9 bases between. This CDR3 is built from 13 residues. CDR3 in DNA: TGTGCCAGCAGTTTTAGTGCTAGCTACGAGCAGTACTTC. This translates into CASSFSASYEQYF.

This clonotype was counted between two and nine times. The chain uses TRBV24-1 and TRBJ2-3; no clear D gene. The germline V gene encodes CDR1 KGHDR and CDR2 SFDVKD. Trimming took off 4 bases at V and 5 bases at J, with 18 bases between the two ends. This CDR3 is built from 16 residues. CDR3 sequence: CATSDRIDLGKDTQYF. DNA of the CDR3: TGTGCCACCAGTGACCGGATAGACCTTGGGAAAGATACGCAGTATTTT.

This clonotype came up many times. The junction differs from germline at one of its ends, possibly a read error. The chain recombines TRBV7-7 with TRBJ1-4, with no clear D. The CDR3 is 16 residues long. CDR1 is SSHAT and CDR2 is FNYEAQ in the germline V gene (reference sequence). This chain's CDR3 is CASSSPPPLLNEKLFF. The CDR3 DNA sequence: TGTGCTAGCAGCTCCCCGCCACCCCTCCTCAATGAAAAACTGTTTTTT.